The present entry profiles one T cell receptor beta chain with its context. The antigen is unknown. This sample stems from a study of cytotoxic CD8 clonotypes in ibrutinib-treated CLL. Study findings and constraints: Collection times varied between progressing and sustained-remission patients. Baseline clonality was higher than in age-matched healthy donors and moved in step with circulating CD8+ T-cell counts.

Profiled with immunoSEQ multiplex PCR; TCRdb holds only in-frame clones, not every one. The sample holds approximately 320,000 clones, roughly 70% seen once. V was shortened by 4 bases and J by 3 bases, with 19 bases between the two germline ends. Germline loops: CDR1 SEHNR, CDR2 FQNEAQ (reference sequence). The CDR3 extends over 16 amino acids. The chain recombines TRBV7-9 with TRBJ2-7; maybe TRBD2 (6 bases). The origin of this receptor is a human donor with chronic lymphocytic leukemia. This material consisted of PBMCs, taken after 36 months of ibrutinib treatment. The CDR3 nucleotides read TGTGCCAGCAGCTCGCACAAGGACGGGGGAAACTACGAGCAGTACTTC. This translates into CASSSHKDGGNYEQYF. The full variable domain, its missing parts supplied by reference TRBV7-9 and TRBJ2-7, is DTGVSQNPRHKITKRGQNVTFRCDPISEHNRLYWYRQTLGQGPEFLTYFQNEAQLEKSRLLSDRFSAERPKGSFSTLEIQRTEQGDSAMYLCASSSHKDGGNYEQYFGPGTRLTVT.